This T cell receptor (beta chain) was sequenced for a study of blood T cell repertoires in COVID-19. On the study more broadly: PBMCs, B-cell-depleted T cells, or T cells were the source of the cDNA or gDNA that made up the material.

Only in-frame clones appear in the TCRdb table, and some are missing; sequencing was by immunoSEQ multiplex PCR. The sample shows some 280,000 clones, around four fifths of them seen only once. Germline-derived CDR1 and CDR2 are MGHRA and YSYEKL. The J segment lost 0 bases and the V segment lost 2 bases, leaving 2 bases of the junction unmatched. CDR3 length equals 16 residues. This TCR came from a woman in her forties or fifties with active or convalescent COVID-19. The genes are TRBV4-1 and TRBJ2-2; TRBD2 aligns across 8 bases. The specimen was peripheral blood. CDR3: CASSQFSGANTGELFF. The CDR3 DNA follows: TGCGCCAGCAGCCAATTTAGCGGGGCGAACACCGGGGAGCTGTTTTTT.